This T cell receptor (beta chain) was sequenced in a study of cytomegalovirus exposure and HLA in healthy donors. Study-wide context: A prior study identified approximately 120 million unique TCR beta sequences from 190 million or so T cells.

PCR used 60 Vbeta primers and 13 Jbeta primers. The protocol was immunoSEQ multiplex PCR, while the TCRdb copy is restricted to in-frame clones and leaves out a portion. The data contain under 120,000 clones, around three quarters of them singletons. V lost 3 bases and J 4 bases, leaving 35 bases between the germline ends. The CDR3 has 22 residues. Germline V CDR1 and CDR2: MDHEN, SYDVKM. Specimen: PBMCs. The V call is TRBV28, the J call TRBJ2-3; tentatively, D is TRBD2 (5 bases). This sequence originates from a woman between 35 and 50 years old in good health and CMV-seronegative. The CDR3 nucleotides read TGTGCCAGCAGTTTCCCACCGGTAATAGGACTCTCAGAGGGCGTGGGGTCAGATACGCAGTATTTT. It is translated as CASSFPPVIGLSEGVGSDTQYF.